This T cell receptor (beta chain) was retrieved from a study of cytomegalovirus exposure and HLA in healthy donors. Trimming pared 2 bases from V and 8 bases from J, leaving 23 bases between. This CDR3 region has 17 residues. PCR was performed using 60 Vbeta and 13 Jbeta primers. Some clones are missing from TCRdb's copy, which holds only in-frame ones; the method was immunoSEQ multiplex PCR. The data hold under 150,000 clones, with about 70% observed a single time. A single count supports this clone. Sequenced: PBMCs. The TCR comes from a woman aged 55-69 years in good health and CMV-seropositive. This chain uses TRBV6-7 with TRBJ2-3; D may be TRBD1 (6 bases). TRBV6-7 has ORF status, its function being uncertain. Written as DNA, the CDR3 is TGTGCCAGCAGTTACCCTCAGGGCGATGCAGGGGCAGGTACGCAGTATTTT. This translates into CASSYPQGDAGAGTQYF.